This T cell receptor beta chain was identified in a study of control samples from healthy donors and cancer patients (dated by TCRdb to about 2020). V drops 6 bases and J drops 8 bases, leaving 20 bases in between. The CDR3 starts with the cysteine, ends with the phenylalanine, and has 15 residues. Only the CDR3 region is kept as DNA, spanning 45 bases read in frame from base 1. CDR1 is given as LNHDA and CDR2 as SQIVND, both from the germline V gene (reference sequence). The protocol used for the library was the immunoSEQ multiplex PCR assay. TCRdb obtained this table from immuneACCESS and retained in-frame rearrangements with V and J assigned. These tables miss some clones; where compared with another copy, unresolved V genes account for less than half of the shortfall, and the remainder is unexplained. The sample data list 100,000 to 120,000 clones, and over 75% of these were observed just once. Jointly, the top ten make up less than 4% of the sample.

This clone was found once. What antigen it recognizes has not been identified. No quality values exist for individual bases; no much larger clone is one base distant. The receptor was isolated from a woman aged 55-69 years with lung cancer. The V and J genes are TRBV19 and TRBJ2-1; the D gene is perhaps TRBD1, from 7 matching bases. The specimen sequenced was PBMCs. CDR3 sequence: CASRRGDSPSDEQFF. The bases are TGTGCCAGTAGAAGGGGGGACAGTCCCTCTGATGAGCAGTTCTTC.